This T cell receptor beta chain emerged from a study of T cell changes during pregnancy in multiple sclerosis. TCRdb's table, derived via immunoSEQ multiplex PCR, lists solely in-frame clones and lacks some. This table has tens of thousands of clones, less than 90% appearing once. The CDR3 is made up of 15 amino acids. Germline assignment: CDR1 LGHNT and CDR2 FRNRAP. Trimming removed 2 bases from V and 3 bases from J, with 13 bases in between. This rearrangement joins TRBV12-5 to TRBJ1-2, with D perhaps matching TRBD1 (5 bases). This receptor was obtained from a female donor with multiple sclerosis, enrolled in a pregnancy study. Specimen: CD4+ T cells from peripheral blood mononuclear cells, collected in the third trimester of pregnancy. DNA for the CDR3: TGTGCTAGTGGTTTGACAGGACCCGTGGACTATGGCTACACCTTC. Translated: CASGLTGPVDYGYTF. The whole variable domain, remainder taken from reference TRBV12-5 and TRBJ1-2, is DARVTQTPRHKVTEMGQEVTMRCQPILGHNTVFWYRQTMMQGLELLAYFRNRAPLDDSGMPKDRFSAEMPDATLATLKIQPSEPRDSAVYFCASGLTGPVDYGYTFGSGTRLTVV.